This TCR beta chain was identified during a study of cytotoxic CD8 clonotypes in ibrutinib-treated CLL. Study-wide points: Patients showed higher baseline clonality than age-matched healthy donors, and it tracked circulating CD8+ T-cell counts. Public clonotypes were seen rarely and were contracted or stable on treatment.

About 1.9 micrograms of genomic DNA came from cryopreserved PBMCs for TCR beta libraries. Trimming left V 4 bases short and J 0 bases short, with 5 bases between. Germline loops: CDR1 SGHRS, CDR2 YFSETQ. The CDR3 runs to 14 residues. A few counts support this clone. What it recognizes is unknown. Sequencing was performed with immunoSEQ multiplex PCR; in TCRdb, only in-frame clones are kept and a portion is missing. The sample records 40,000 or so clones, approximately 65% being singletons. The source material was PBMCs, sampled after 24 months of ibrutinib treatment. The sequence derives from a human donor with chronic lymphocytic leukemia. The J gene is TRBJ2-6, the V gene TRBV5-1, with D maybe TRBD1 (5 bases). CDR3 DNA sequence: TGCGCCAGCAGCGGGGCCTCTGGGGCCAACGTCCTGACTTTC. Translation: CASSGASGANVLTF.